This T cell receptor (beta chain) was retrieved from a study of blood T cell repertoires in COVID-19. Study-level information: Samples taken during acute and convalescent COVID-19 were collected in the United States, Italy and Spain. T cells, B-cell-depleted T cells, or PBMCs provided the cDNA or gDNA that served as material.

How the authors handled the data: By means of reference gene primer amplification, nucleated cell counts were estimated. The assay was immunoSEQ multiplex PCR, and TCRdb's table has in-frame clones only and misses some. For V, J and clone size, that table is used; D and trimming come from the DNA. The table lists roughly 700,000 clones, 80% to 90% of them singletons. The germline V gene has CDR1 SGDLS and CDR2 YYNGEE. Trimming took 0 bases from V and 7 from J; bases not matched to a gene: 4. The CDR3 runs 14 residues. The material sequenced was peripheral blood. The TCR sequence derives from a woman in her late teens or twenties with acute or convalescent COVID-19. V is TRBV9 and J is TRBJ1-2; 9 bases fit TRBD1. For the CDR3, the DNA is TGTGCCAGCAGCGTAGTAGGGACAGGGAGTGGCTACACCTTC. This codes for CASSVVGTGSGYTF.